This TCR beta chain was identified during a study of blood T cell repertoires in COVID-19. In the study overall: Some COVID-19 samples were acute and others convalescent; all came from the United States, Italy and Spain. Sources were T cells, B-cell-depleted T cells, or PBMCs; the material itself was cDNA or gDNA.

The CDR3 spans 16 residues. V was pared by 2 bases and J by 2 bases, with 3 bases of the junction left unmatched. CDR1 is MNHEY, CDR2 SMNVEV, per germline (reference sequence). Per the authors' pipeline: Counts of nucleated cells, estimated from reference gene primer amplification, were obtained. Only in-frame clones appear in the TCRdb table, and some are missing; sequencing was by immunoSEQ multiplex PCR. V and J calls and clone size follow that table, whereas D and trimming were derived from the DNA. The sample yields about 83,000 clones, around 87% seen once. Sequenced sample: peripheral blood. The chain carries TRBV27 and TRBJ2-5; 12 positions agree with TRBD2. This TCR derives from a woman aged 50 to 65 with active or convalescent COVID-19. CDR3 sequence reads: CASSLGLAGSQETQYF. CDR3 coding DNA: TGTGCCAGCAGTTTAGGACTAGCGGGGAGTCAAGAGACCCAGTACTTC.